This T cell receptor (beta chain) originates from a study of blood T cells in healthy people across ages. With regard to this clonotype: Its antigen is not identified. A read error may produce the germline difference seen at one junction end.

General observations from the study: Researchers judged that diversity estimates from one million T cells fell short of true values. Across samples, TCR beta diversity tracked strongly with naive T cell percentage.

Germline CDR1 MNHEY, CDR2 SVGAGI. There are 16 residues in the CDR3. Through a sample-barcoded 5' primer and a J-beta primer mix, a second PCR was run for about 6 to 11 cycles. TCRdb re-analysed the 5' RACE reads in MiXCR, keeping a single row per CDR3 protein. This sample yields approximately 1.5 million distinct CDR3 sequences, of which around 40% are seen a single time; around 4% belongs to the top ten. This receptor was taken from a woman in her late teens or twenties in good health. The sample comprised blood. The chain links TRBV6-5 to TRBJ2-2; the D gene is possibly TRBD1 (6 bases). CDR3 DNA sequence: TGTGCCGGCAGACCCCCCGGGACAAGACCGACCGGGGAGCTGTTTTTT. Its translation is CAGRPPGTRPTGELFF.